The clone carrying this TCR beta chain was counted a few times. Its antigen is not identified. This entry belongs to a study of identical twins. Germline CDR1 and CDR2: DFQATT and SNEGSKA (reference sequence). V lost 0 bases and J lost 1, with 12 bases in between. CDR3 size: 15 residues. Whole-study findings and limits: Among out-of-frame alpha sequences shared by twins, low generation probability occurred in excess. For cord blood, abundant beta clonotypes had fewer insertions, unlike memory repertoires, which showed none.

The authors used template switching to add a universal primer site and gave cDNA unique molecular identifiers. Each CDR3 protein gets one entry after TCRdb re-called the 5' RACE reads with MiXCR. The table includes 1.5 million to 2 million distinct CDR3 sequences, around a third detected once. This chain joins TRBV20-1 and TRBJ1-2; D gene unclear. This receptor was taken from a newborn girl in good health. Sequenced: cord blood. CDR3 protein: CSARDSKTGNYGYTF. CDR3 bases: TGCAGTGCTAGAGATTCTAAGACTGGTAACTATGGCTACACCTTC.